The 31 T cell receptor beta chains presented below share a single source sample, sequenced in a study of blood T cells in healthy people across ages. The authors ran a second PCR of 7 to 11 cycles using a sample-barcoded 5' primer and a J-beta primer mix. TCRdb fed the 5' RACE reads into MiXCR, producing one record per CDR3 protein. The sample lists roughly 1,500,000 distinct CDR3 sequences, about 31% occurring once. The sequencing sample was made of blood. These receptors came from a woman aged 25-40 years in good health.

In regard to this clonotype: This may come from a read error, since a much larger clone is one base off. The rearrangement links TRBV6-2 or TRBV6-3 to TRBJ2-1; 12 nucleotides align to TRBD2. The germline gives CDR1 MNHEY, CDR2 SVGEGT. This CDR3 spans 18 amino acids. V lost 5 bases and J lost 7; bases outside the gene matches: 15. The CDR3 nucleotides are TGTGCCAGCAGTCGCGACCCCCCTAGCGGGAGGGTCTGGAATGAGCAGTTCTTC. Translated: CASSRDPPSGRVWNEQFF.

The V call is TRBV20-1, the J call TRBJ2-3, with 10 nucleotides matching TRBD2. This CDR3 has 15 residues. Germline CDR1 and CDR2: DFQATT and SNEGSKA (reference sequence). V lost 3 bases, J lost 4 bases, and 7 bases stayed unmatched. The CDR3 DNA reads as TGCAGTGCTAGGGACAGCGGGGGGGCGTCAGATACGCAGTATTTT. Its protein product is CSARDSGGASDTQYF.

CDR3 DNA: TGTGCCAGCAGCCTGCCCCCGGGGACAGGGGGAGATAATGAGCAGTTCTTC. It yields the protein CASSLPPGTGGDNEQFF. This rearrangement joins TRBV13 to TRBJ2-1, with 11 bases that match TRBD1. CDR3 length: 17 amino acids. Per germline, CDR1 PRHDT and CDR2 FYEKMQ (reference sequence). The V gene end was trimmed by 5 bases and the J gene end by 7 bases; junction bases not matched to a gene: 13.

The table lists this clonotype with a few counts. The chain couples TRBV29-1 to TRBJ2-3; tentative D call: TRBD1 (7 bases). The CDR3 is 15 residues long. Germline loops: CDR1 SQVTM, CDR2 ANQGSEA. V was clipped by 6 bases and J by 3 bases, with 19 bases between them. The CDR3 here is CSVARGAIFTDTQYF. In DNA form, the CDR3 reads TGCAGCGTAGCCAGGGGGGCGATCTTTACAGATACGCAGTATTTT.

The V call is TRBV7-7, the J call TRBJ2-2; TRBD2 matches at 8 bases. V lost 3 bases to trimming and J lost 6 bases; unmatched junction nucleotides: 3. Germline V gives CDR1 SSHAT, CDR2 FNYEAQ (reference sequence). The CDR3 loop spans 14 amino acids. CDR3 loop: CASSFDGRAGELFF. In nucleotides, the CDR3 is TGTGCCAGCAGCTTTGACGGGAGGGCCGGGGAGCTGTTTTTT.

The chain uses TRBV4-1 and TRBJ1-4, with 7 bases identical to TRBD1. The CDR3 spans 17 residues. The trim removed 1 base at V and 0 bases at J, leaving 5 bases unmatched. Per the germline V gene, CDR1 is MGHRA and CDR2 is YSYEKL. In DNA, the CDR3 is TGCGCCAGCAGCCAAGGTTCGGGGACAGCAACTAATGAAAAACTGTTTTTT. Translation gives CASSQGSGTATNEKLFF.

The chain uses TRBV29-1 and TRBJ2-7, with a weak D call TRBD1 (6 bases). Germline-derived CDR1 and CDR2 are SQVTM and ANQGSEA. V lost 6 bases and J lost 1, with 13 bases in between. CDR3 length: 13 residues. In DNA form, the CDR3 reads TGCAGCGTGAGGGACATTCAGTCCTACGAGCAGTACTTC. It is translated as CSVRDIQSYEQYF.

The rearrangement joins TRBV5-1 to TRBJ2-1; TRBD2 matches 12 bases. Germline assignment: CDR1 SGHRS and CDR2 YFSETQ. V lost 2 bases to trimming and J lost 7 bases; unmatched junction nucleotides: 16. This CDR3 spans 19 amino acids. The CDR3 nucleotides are TGCGCCAGCAGCTTAGGGCCTAGCGGGAGGGTCTCGCAGGGAAATGAGCAGTTCTTC. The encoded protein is CASSLGPSGRVSQGNEQFF. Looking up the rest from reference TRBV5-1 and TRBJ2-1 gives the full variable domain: KAGVTQTPRYLIKTRGQQVTLSCSPISGHRSVSWYQQTPGQGLQFLFEYFSETQRNKGNFPGRFSGRQFSNSRSEMNVSTLELGDSALYLCASSLGPSGRVSQGNEQFFGPGTRLTVL.

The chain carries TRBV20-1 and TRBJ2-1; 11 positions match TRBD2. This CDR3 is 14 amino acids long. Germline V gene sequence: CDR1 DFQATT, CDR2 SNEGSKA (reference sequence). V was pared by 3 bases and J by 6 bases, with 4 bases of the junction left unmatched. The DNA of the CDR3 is TGCAGTGCTAGGACTAGCGGGAACTCCAATGAGCAGTTCTTC. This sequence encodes CSARTSGNSNEQFF.

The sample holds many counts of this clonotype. DNA of the CDR3: TGCAGTGCTACGGAGGCTTCCTCCTACAATGAGCAGTTCTTC. Residues: CSATEASSYNEQFF. The V gene is TRBV20-1, the J gene TRBJ2-1; D is possibly TRBD2 (5 bases). The V end lost 4 bases, the J end lost 0 bases, and 10 bases lay between the germline ends. Looked up from germline, CDR1 is DFQATT and CDR2 is SNEGSKA (reference sequence). The CDR3 spans 14 residues.

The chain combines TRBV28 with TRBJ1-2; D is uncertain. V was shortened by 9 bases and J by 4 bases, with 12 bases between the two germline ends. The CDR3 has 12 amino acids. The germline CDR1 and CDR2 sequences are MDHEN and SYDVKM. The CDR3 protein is CASKADGYGYTF. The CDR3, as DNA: TGTGCCAGTAAGGCAGACGGCTATGGCTACACCTTC.

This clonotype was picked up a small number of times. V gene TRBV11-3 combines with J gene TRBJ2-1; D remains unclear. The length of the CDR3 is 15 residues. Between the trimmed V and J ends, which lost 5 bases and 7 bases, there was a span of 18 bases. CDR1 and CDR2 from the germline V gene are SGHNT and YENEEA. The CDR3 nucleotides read TGTGCCAGCAGCGACAACCAGGACCTTCGTAATGAGCAGTTCTTC. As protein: CASSDNQDLRNEQFF.

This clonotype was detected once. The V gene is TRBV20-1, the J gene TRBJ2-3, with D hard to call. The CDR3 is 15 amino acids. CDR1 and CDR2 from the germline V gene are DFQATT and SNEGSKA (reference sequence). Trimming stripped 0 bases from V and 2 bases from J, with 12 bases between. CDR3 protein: CSARDFAEYTDTQYF. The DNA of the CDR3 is TGCAGTGCTAGAGACTTCGCGGAGTACACAGATACGCAGTATTTT.

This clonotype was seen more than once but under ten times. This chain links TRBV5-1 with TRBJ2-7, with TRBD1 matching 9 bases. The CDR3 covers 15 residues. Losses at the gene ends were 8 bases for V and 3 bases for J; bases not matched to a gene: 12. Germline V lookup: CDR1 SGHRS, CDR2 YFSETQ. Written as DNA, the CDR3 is TGCGCCAGTAGCATTGGACAGGGGAGCTTCTACGAGCAGTACTTC. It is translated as CASSIGQGSFYEQYF.

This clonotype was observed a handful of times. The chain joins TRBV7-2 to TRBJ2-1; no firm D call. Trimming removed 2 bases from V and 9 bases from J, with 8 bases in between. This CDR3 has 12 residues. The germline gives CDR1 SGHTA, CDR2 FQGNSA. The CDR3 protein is CASSLNWGEQFF. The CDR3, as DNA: TGTGCCAGCAGCTTAAACTGGGGTGAGCAGTTCTTC. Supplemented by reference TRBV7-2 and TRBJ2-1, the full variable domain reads GAGVSQSPSNKVTEKGKDVELRCDPISGHTALYWYRQSLGQGLEFLIYFQGNSAPDKSGLPSDRFSAERTGGSVSTLTIQRTQQEDSAVYLCASSLNWGEQFFGPGTRLTVL.

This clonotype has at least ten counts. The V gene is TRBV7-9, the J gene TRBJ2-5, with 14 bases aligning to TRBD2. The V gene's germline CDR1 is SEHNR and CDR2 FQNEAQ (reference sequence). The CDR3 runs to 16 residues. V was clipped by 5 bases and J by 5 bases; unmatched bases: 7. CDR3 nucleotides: TGTGCCAGCAGCCCCCGGACTAGCGGGAGGTTGGAGACCCAGTACTTC. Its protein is CASSPRTSGRLETQYF. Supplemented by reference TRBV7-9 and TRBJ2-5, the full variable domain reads DTGVSQNPRHKITKRGQNVTFRCDPISEHNRLYWYRQTLGQGPEFLTYFQNEAQLEKSRLLSDRFSAERPKGSFSTLEIQRTEQGDSAMYLCASSPRTSGRLETQYFGPGTRLLVL.

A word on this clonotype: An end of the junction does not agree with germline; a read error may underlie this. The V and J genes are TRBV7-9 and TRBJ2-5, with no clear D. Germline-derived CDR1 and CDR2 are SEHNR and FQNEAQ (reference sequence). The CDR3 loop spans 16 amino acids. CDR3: CAGSLTRRRLEETQYF. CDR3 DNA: TGTGCCGGCAGCTTAACGAGACGGCGGTTGGAGGAGACCCAGTACTTC. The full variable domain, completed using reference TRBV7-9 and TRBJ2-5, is DTGVSQNPRHKITKRGQNVTFRCDPISEHNRLYWYRQTLGQGPEFLTYFQNEAQLEKSRLLSDRFSAERPKGSFSTLEIQRTEQGDSAMYLCAGSLTRRRLEETQYFGPGTRLLVL.

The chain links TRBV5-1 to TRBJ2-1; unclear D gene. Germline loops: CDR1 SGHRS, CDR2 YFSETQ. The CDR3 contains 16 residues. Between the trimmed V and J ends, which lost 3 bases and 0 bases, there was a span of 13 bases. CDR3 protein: CASSSVGISSYNEQFF. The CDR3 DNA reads TGCGCCAGCAGCTCGGTAGGGATAAGCTCCTACAATGAGCAGTTCTTC. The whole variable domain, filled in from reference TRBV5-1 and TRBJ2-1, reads KAGVTQTPRYLIKTRGQQVTLSCSPISGHRSVSWYQQTPGQGLQFLFEYFSETQRNKGNFPGRFSGRQFSNSRSEMNVSTLELGDSALYLCASSSVGISSYNEQFFGPGTRLTVL.

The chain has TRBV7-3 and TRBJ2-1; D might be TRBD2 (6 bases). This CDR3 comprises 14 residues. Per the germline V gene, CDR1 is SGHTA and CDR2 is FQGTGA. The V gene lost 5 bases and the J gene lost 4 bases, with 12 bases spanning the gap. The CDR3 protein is CASSPDGRYNEQFF. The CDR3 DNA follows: TGTGCCAGCAGCCCCGACGGGAGATACAATGAGCAGTTCTTC.

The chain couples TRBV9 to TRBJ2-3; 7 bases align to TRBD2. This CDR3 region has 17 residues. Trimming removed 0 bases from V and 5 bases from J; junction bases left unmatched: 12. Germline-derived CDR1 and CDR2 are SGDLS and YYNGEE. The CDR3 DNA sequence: TGTGCCAGCAGCGTAGCCCCCGGGAGGCGGGTCGAAGATACGCAGTATTTT. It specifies CASSVAPGRRVEDTQYF.

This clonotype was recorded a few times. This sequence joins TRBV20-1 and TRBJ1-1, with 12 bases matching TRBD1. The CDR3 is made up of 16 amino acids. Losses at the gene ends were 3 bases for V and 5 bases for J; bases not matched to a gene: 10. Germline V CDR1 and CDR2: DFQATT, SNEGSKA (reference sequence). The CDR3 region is CSARAGTGGVRTEAFF. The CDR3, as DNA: TGCAGTGCTAGGGCCGGGACAGGGGGCGTGAGGACTGAAGCTTTCTTT.

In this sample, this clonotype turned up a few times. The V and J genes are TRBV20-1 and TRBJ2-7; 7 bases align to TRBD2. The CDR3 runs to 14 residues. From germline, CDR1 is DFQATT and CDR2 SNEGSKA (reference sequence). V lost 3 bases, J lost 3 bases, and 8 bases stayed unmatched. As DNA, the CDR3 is TGCAGTGCTAGTAGTCCAGCGGGAATCTACGAGCAGTACTTC. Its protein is CSASSPAGIYEQYF.

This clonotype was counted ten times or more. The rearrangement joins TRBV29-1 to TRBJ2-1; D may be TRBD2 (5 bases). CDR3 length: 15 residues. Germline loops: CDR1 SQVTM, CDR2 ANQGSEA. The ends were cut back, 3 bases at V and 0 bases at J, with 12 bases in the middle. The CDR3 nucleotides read TGCAGCGTTGACGACGGGGAAAGCTCCTACAATGAGCAGTTCTTC. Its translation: CSVDDGESSYNEQFF.

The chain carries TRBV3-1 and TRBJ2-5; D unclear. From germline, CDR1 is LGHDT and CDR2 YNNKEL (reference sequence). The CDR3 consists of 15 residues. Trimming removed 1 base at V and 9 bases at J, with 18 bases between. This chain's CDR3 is CASSQVAAIYEAQYF. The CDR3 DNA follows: TGTGCCAGCAGCCAAGTGGCTGCCATCTATGAGGCCCAGTACTTC.

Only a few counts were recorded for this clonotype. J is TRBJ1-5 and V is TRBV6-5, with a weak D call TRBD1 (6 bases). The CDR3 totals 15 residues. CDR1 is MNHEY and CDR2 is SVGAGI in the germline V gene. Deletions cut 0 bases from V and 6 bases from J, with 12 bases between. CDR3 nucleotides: TGTGCCAGCAGTTACTCGGGGGGCGCCGGTCAGCCCCAGCATTTT. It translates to CASSYSGGAGQPQHF.

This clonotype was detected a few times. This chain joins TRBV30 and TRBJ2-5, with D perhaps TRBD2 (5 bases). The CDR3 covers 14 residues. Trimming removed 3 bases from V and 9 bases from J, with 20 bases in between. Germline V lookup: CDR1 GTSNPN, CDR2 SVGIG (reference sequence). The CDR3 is CAWSGSEPFWAQYF. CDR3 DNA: TGTGCCTGGAGCGGTAGCGAGCCCTTCTGGGCCCAGTACTTC. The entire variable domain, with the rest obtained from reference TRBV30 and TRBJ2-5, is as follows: SQTIHQWPATLVQPVGSPLSLECTVEGTSNPNLYWYRQAAGRGLQLLFYSVGIGQISSEVPQNLSASRPQDRQFILSSKKLLLSDSGFYLCAWSGSEPFWAQYFGPGTRLLVL.

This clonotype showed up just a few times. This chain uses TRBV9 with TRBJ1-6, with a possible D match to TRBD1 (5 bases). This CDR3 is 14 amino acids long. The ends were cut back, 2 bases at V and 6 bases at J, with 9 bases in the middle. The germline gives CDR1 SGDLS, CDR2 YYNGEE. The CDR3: CASSVAGSNSPLHF. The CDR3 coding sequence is TGTGCCAGCAGCGTGGCAGGGAGTAATTCACCCCTCCACTTT.

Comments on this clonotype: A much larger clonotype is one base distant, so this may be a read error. The CDR3 region is CASSQAMLGSYNEQFF. CDR3 sequence (DNA): TGCGCCAGCAGCCAAGCGATGTTGGGATCCTACAATGAGCAGTTCTTC. The chain recombines TRBV4-1 with TRBJ2-1; D unresolved. The CDR3 sequence is 16 residues long. From germline, CDR1 is MGHRA and CDR2 YSYEKL. Between the trimmed V and J ends, which lost 1 base and 1 base, there was a span of 11 bases.

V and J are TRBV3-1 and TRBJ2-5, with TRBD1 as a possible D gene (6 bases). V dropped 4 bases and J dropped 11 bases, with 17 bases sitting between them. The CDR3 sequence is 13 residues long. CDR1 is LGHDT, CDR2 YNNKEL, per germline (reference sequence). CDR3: CASSLQGNYGQYF. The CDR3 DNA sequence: TGTGCCAGCAGCCTCCAGGGGAACTACGGGCAGTACTTC.

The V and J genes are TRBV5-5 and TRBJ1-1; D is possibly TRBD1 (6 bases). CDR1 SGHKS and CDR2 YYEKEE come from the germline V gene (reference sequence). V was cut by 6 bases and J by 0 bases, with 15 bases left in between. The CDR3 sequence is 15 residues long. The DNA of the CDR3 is TGTGCCAGCATCACCTTAGGGGGTTTGAACACTGAAGCTTTCTTT. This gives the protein CASITLGGLNTEAFF.

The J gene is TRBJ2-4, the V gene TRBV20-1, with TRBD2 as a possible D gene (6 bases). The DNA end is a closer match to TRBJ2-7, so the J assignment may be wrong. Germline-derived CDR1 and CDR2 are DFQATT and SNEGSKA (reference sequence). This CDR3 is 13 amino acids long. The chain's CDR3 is CSAPGLRDHEQYF. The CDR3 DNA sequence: TGCAGTGCTCCGGGACTCCGGGACCACGAGCAGTACTTC.